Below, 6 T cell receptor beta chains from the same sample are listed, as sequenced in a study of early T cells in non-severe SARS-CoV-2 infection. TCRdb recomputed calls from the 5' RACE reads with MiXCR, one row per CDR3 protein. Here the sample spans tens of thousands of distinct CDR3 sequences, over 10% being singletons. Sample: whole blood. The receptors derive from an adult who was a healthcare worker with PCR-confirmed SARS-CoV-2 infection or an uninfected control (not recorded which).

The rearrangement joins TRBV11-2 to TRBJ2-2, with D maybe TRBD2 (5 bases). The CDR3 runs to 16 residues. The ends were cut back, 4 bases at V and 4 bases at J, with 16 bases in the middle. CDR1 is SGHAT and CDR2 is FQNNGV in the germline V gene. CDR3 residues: CASSSQKGLLTGELFF. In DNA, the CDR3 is TGTGCCAGCAGCTCTCAGAAAGGACTCCTCACCGGGGAGCTGTTTTTT.

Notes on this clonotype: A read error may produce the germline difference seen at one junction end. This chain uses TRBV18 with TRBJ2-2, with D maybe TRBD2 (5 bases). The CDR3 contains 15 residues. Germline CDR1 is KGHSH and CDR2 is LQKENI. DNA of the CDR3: TGTGCCAGCTCACCCCCTCGCGGAAACACCGGGGTGCTGTTTTTT. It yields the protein CASSPPRGNTGVLFF.

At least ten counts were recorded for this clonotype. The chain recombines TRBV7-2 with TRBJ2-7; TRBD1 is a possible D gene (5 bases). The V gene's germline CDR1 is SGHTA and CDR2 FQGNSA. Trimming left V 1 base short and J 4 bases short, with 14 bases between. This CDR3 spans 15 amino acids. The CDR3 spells CASSLESSRAYEQYF. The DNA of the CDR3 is TGTGCCAGCAGCTTAGAGTCGAGCAGGGCGTACGAGCAGTACTTC.

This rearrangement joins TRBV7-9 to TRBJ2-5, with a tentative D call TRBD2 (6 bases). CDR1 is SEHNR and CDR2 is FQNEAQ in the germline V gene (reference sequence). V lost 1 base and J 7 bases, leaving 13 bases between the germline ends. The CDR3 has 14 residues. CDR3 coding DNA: TGTGCCAGCAGCTTAGGTACGGGGGACTGGACCCAGTACTTC. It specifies CASSLGTGDWTQYF.

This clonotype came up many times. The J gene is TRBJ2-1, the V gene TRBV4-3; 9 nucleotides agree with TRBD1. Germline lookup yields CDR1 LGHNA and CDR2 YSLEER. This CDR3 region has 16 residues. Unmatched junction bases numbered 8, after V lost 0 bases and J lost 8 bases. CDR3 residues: CASSQDIGTGLDEQFF. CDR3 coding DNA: TGCGCCAGCAGCCAAGATATCGGGACAGGGTTGGATGAGCAGTTCTTC.

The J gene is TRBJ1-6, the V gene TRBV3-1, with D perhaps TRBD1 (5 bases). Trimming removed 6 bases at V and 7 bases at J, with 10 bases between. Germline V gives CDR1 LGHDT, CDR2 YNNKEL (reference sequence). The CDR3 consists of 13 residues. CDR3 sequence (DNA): TGTGCCAGCAGTTGGGGGGAAAATTCACCCCTCCACTTT. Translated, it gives CASSWGENSPLHF.